This TCR beta chain was captured by sequencing in a study of blood T cell repertoires in COVID-19 (dated by TCRdb to about 2020). In the study overall: Samples from collaborators originated in the United States, Italy and Spain and spanned both the acute and convalescent phases of COVID-19. The dataset comprised deeply sampled blood TCRbeta repertoires from subjects exposed to, actively infected with, or recovered from COVID-19. Where available, HLA class I and class II types were taken from metadata supplied by the sample provider and were not determined by assay-based typing. The material from the prospective study consisted of cDNA or gDNA derived from T cells, B-cell-depleted T cells, or PBMCs. The samples were drawn from two sources: the first 160 participants of the ongoing ImmuneRACE study, and 1,200 or so subjects contributed by 6 global collaborators. Nearly every sample came with metadata listing a de-identified subject ID, COVID-19 status, age in years and sex. A freely available public database, intended as a resource for researchers studying the immune response to SARS-CoV-2, is where the repertoires were released.

The immunoSEQ Assay, a bias-controlled multiplex PCR, was used to amplify TCRbeta CDR3 regions from genomic DNA. Under the source paper's analysis protocol: The number of nucleated cells in each sample was estimated from the amplification of reference gene primers within the assay. To quantify the absolute abundance of each unique TCRbeta CDR3 rearrangement, sequence reads were collapsed and filtered. Productive Simpson clonality was computed per sample as the square root of Simpson's diversity index over productive rearrangements. Held by TCRdb, this immuneACCESS table contains in-frame sequences only and omits some clones. Under half of the omission traces to an unresolved V gene where checked; the cause of the rest is unknown. V and J calls and clone size come straight from that table; D and trimming were deduced from the DNA. This sample has 90,000 to 140,000 clones in its table, and around 81% of those were observed once. The ten largest account for around a tenth of the sample.

V and J are truncated by 5 bases and 0 bases respectively, leaving an intervening sequence of 14 bases. CDR1 is given as MNHEY and CDR2 as SMNVEV, both from the germline V gene (reference sequence). Including the terminal cysteine and phenylalanine, the CDR3 comprises 16 residues. This entry keeps only the CDR3 DNA: 48 bases, framed from base 1. The investigation overall reported the following: Clinical and demographic metadata were provided uncurated, with the amount varying by source and participant.

Each collaborating institution followed its own protocols to collect whole blood in K2EDTA tubes. For TCRbeta analysis, collaborators shipped samples as frozen whole blood, isolated PBMCs, or DNA extracted from either of those sample types. As to this clone: Its antigen is not yet known. Per-base quality was not reported, and no clone a single base away is much larger than it.

This sequence uses TRBV27 and TRBJ1-3; no confident D gene assignment can be made. This clonotype was obtained from a woman between 65 and 79 years old with acute or convalescent COVID-19. The source material was peripheral blood. Here the CDR3 is given as CASSVSRPSSGNTIYF. The base sequence is TGTGCCAGCAGTGTGTCCCGGCCTAGCTCTGGAAACACCATATATTTT.